This entry lists 30 T cell receptor beta chains sequenced from one sample in a study of PD-1 blockade in classical Hodgkin lymphoma. Brentuximab vedotin exposure varied, and every patient relapsed after autologous stem cell transplantation. Using immunoSEQ multiplex PCR, the repertoire was profiled, and TCRdb retains in-frame clones only, with some absent. The table has about 99,000 clones, about four fifths seen once. Source: peripheral blood mononuclear cells (PBMCs), taken before the second cycle of nivolumab. The source is a human donor with classical Hodgkin lymphoma.

In its sample, this clone was seen a few times. This chain joins TRBV5-4 and TRBJ2-1, with D perhaps matching TRBD2 (5 bases). The CDR3 consists of 17 residues. Trimming left V 3 bases short and J 0 bases short, with 16 bases between. Per the germline V gene, CDR1 is SGHNT and CDR2 is YYREEE (reference sequence). The CDR3 sequence is CASSSGSLGSSYNEQFF. CDR3 nucleotide sequence: TGTGCCAGCAGCTCGGGATCTCTGGGCAGCTCCTACAATGAGCAGTTCTTC.

V usage is TRBV5-1 and J usage is TRBJ2-3; TRBD1 aligns across 8 bases. The CDR3 sequence is 15 residues long. Germline-derived CDR1 and CDR2 are SGHRS and YFSETQ. J gave up 4 bases and V 0 bases, and 4 bases lay outside the gene matches. The CDR3 is CASSLGGRGPDTQYF. The CDR3 nucleotides read TGCGCCAGCAGCTTGGGAGGCAGGGGGCCAGATACGCAGTATTTT.

The V and J genes are TRBV30 and TRBJ2-7, with 7 nucleotides matching TRBD2. The V gene's germline CDR1 is GTSNPN and CDR2 SVGIG (reference sequence). The CDR3 runs to 14 residues. V lost 0 bases and J lost 3; bases outside the gene matches: 5. In nucleotides, the CDR3 is TGTGCCTGGAGTGTAGCCAGGGAGGGCTACGAGCAGTACTTC. Translating it yields CAWSVAREGYEQYF.

This chain links TRBV7-2 with TRBJ2-7; 7 bases line up with TRBD2. Germline V gives CDR1 SGHTA, CDR2 FQGNSA. The V segment lost 6 bases and the J segment 3 bases; nucleotides outside the gene matches: 5. The CDR3 has 13 residues. The CDR3 spells CASSLSGIYEQYF. The CDR3 DNA follows: TGTGCCAGCAGTTTGAGCGGGATCTACGAGCAGTACTTC.

The V call is TRBV10-3, the J call TRBJ2-3; TRBD2 matches 11 bases. The CDR3 is made up of 15 amino acids. V shed 6 bases, J shed 3 bases, and the junction held 5 bases outside the gene matches. Germline V gives CDR1 ENHRY, CDR2 SYGVKD. CDR3 sequence (DNA): TGTGCCATCAGCGGACTAGCGGGTAATACAGATACGCAGTATTTT. It yields the protein CAISGLAGNTDTQYF.

V gene TRBV4-2 combines with J gene TRBJ2-1; 8 bases are a match to TRBD2. V trimming: 4 bases; J trimming: 12 bases; junction bases outside the gene matches: 11. The CDR3 length is 14 residues. The germline gives CDR1 LGHNA, CDR2 YNFKEQ. This CDR3 is CASSPLRTSIWQFF. In DNA form, the CDR3 reads TGTGCCAGCAGCCCCCTGAGGACTAGCATTTGGCAGTTCTTC.

This chain connects TRBV6-6 to TRBJ2-7, with 7 bases identical to TRBD1. V was pared by 0 bases and J by 7 bases, with 6 bases of the junction left unmatched. The CDR3 runs to 14 residues. The V gene's germline CDR1 is MNHNY and CDR2 SVGAGI (reference sequence). This CDR3 is CASSYSNRGWEQYF. CDR3 sequence (DNA): TGTGCCAGCAGTTACTCCAACAGGGGTTGGGAGCAGTACTTC.

Comments on this clone: Different DNA sequences within this sample yield the same CDR3. The rearrangement joins TRBV5-1 to TRBJ2-7; 7 bases line up with TRBD1. CDR1 and CDR2 from the germline V gene are SGHRS and YFSETQ. The CDR3 loop spans 14 amino acids. After removal of 0 bases from V and 2 bases from J, the junction contained 2 bases not matched to a gene. The CDR3 sequence: CASSLDRGAYEQYF. DNA for the CDR3: TGCGCCAGCAGCTTGGACAGGGGTGCCTACGAGCAGTACTTC.

The chain joins TRBV6-7 to TRBJ1-2, with 7 bases that match TRBD1. TRBV6-7 is classed as an ORF, of uncertain function. This CDR3 region has 15 residues. V dropped 1 base and J dropped 3; count of bases not matched to a gene: 5. The DNA of the CDR3 is TGTGCCAGCAGTTACTGGGGAGACAGGGACTATGGCTACACCTTC. Translation gives CASSYWGDRDYGYTF.

The chain couples TRBV7-2 to TRBJ2-5; TRBD2 aligns across 13 bases. Germline V gives CDR1 SGHTA, CDR2 FQGNSA. V gave up 5 bases and J gave up 4 bases; unmatched junction bases: 4. This CDR3 contains 15 residues. In nucleotides, the CDR3 is TGTGCCAGCAGCCCAAGGACTAGCGGGAGAGAGACCCAGTACTTC. This gives the protein CASSPRTSGRETQYF.

This clone was picked up a small number of times. The CDR3 bases are TGTGCCTGGAGTCCCCGATGGACGCTAACGGATGGCTACACCTTC. This sequence encodes CAWSPRWTLTDGYTF. This sequence joins TRBV30 and TRBJ1-2; D unclear. This CDR3 is built from 15 residues. Trimming shortened V by 2 bases and J by 6 bases, and 19 bases separated the two germline ends. CDR1 GTSNPN and CDR2 SVGIG come from the germline V gene (reference sequence).

The V call is TRBV30, the J call TRBJ2-3; unclear D gene. This CDR3 has 12 residues. Germline V gene data show CDR1 as GTSNPN and CDR2 as SVGIG (reference sequence). Deletions cut 0 bases from V and 5 bases from J, with 6 bases between. The DNA of the CDR3 is TGTGCCTGGAGTGTCCAGCAAGATACGCAGTATTTT. Its translation is CAWSVQQDTQYF.

This chain uses TRBV19 with TRBJ2-5; 9 bases line up with TRBD1. V shed 5 bases and J 1 base; nucleotides not matched to a gene: 5. CDR1 is LNHDA, CDR2 SQIVND, per germline (reference sequence). The CDR3 has 15 residues. This CDR3 is CASSPDRGAQETQYF. The DNA for the CDR3 is TGTGCCAGTAGTCCTGACAGGGGGGCCCAAGAGACCCAGTACTTC.

The rearrangement links TRBV4-3 to TRBJ2-1, with 7 bases aligning to TRBD2. This CDR3 region has 17 residues. Germline loops: CDR1 LGHNA, CDR2 YSLEER. The V segment lost 0 bases and the J segment 2 bases; nucleotides outside the gene matches: 7. CDR3: CASSQDLPSGTYNEQFF. DNA of the CDR3: TGCGCCAGCAGCCAAGATCTGCCCAGCGGGACCTACAATGAGCAGTTCTTC.

This clone was counted between two and nine times. The V call is TRBV18, the J call TRBJ2-1, with D perhaps TRBD1 (6 bases). This CDR3 spans 15 amino acids. Deletions cut 3 bases from V and 5 bases from J, with 14 bases between. Germline V CDR1 and CDR2: KGHSH, LQKENI. CDR3 in DNA: TGTGCCAGCTCACCCAGGGACAAGTTCGACAATGAGCAGTTCTTC. Amino acid sequence: CASSPRDKFDNEQFF.

The chain joins TRBV6-1 to TRBJ2-5; 10 nucleotides match TRBD2. The CDR3 runs to 15 residues. V was pared by 3 bases and J by 4 bases, with 5 bases of the junction left unmatched. Germline V lookup: CDR1 MNHNS, CDR2 SASEGT. CDR3 residues: CASSEASGSLETQYF. The CDR3 coding sequence is TGTGCCAGCAGTGAGGCTAGCGGGAGTCTAGAGACCCAGTACTTC.

In the case of this clone: Other DNA sequences in the sample encode the same CDR3. The chain has TRBV2 and TRBJ2-3; 9 nucleotides match TRBD2. J gave up 3 bases and V 6 bases, and 1 base lay outside the gene matches. The CDR3 is 13 amino acids. Germline CDR1 reads SNHLY; CDR2 reads FYNNEI. The CDR3 DNA follows: TGTGCCAGCAGCCTAGCGGGAACAGATACGCAGTATTTT. Protein sequence: CASSLAGTDTQYF. The whole variable domain, filled in from reference TRBV2 and TRBJ2-3, reads EPEVTQTPSHQVTQMGQEVILRCVPISNHLYFYWYRQILGQKVEFLVSFYNNEISEKSEIFDDQFSVERPDGSNFTLKIRSTKLEDSAMYFCASSLAGTDTQYFGPGTRLTVL.

The rearrangement joins TRBV11-2 to TRBJ1-1, with D unresolved. The V end was cut by 5 bases, the J end by 1 base, with 14 bases between. The CDR3 has 15 amino acids. The germline V gene has CDR1 SGHAT and CDR2 FQNNGV. CDR3 sequence reads: CASSPGSLTNTEAFF. DNA for the CDR3: TGTGCCAGCAGCCCCGGGAGCCTAACGAACACTGAAGCTTTCTTT.

The rearrangement joins TRBV9 to TRBJ2-1; D not resolved. The CDR3 totals 15 residues. The V end was cut by 0 bases, the J end by 4 bases, with 11 bases between. From germline, CDR1 is SGDLS and CDR2 YYNGEE. DNA of the CDR3: TGTGCCAGCAGCGTAGGAGCTACACTATACAATGAGCAGTTCTTC. Translated: CASSVGATLYNEQFF. Variable domain in full (rest from reference TRBV9 and TRBJ2-1): DSGVTQTPKHLITATGQRVTLRCSPRSGDLSVYWYQQSLDQGLQFLIQYYNGEERAKGNILERFSAQQFPDLHSELNLSSLELGDSALYFCASSVGATLYNEQFFGPGTRLTVL.

Only a few counts were recorded for this clone. The chain uses TRBV19 and TRBJ1-5; a possible D gene is TRBD1 (5 bases). Trimming shortened V by 3 bases and J by 6 bases, and 12 bases separated the two germline ends. The CDR3 spans 14 residues. Germline CDR1 and CDR2: LNHDA and SQIVND (reference sequence). The CDR3 DNA is TGTGCCAGTAGTATCCTACCTGGGGGTCAGCCCCAGCATTTT. Its translation is CASSILPGGQPQHF. The whole variable domain, filled in from reference TRBV19 and TRBJ1-5, reads DGGITQSPKYLFRKEGQNVTLSCEQNLNHDAMYWYRQDPGQGLRLIYYSQIVNDFQKGDIAEGYSVSREKKESFPLTVTSAQKNPTAFYLCASSILPGGQPQHFGDGTRLSIL.

This chain connects TRBV5-6 to TRBJ2-7; a possible D gene is TRBD1 (5 bases). This CDR3 region has 13 residues. V was shortened by 5 bases and J by 1 base, with 10 bases between the two germline ends. Looked up from germline, CDR1 is SGHDT and CDR2 is YYEEEE. The CDR3 is CASSRQISYEQYF. The CDR3 DNA reads TGTGCCAGCAGTAGACAGATATCCTACGAGCAGTACTTC.

Only a few counts were recorded for this clone. The gene calls are TRBV6-5 and TRBJ2-1, with 11 bases matching TRBD2. This CDR3 has 15 amino acids. Per germline, CDR1 MNHEY and CDR2 SVGAGI. Trimming removed 5 bases from V and 2 bases from J; junction bases left unmatched: 2. This CDR3 reads CASSRLAGPYNEQFF. The CDR3 DNA reads TGTGCCAGCAGTCGACTAGCGGGACCCTACAATGAGCAGTTCTTC.

The V and J genes are TRBV7-2 and TRBJ1-5, with a weak D call TRBD1 (5 bases). From germline, CDR1 is SGHTA and CDR2 FQGNSA. The CDR3 has 15 amino acids. V was shortened by 3 bases and J by 0 bases, with 9 bases between the two germline ends. As DNA, the CDR3 is TGTGCCAGCAGCTTTGAGGGGTATAGCAATCAGCCCCAGCATTTT. It translates to CASSFEGYSNQPQHF.

This clone was seen a few times. The chain couples TRBV12-2 to TRBJ1-4. TRBV12-2 is a pseudogene locus. The CDR3 is 15 amino acids. The CDR3 loop is CASRFPTRGTEKLFF. The CDR3 DNA reads as TGTGCAAGTCGCTTTCCGACAAGAGGGACGGAAAAACTGTTTTTT.

The rearrangement links TRBV5-1 to TRBJ2-7, with D hard to call. The CDR3 is made up of 15 amino acids. Germline V gives CDR1 SGHRS, CDR2 YFSETQ. Trimming left V 6 bases short and J 7 bases short, with 23 bases between. CDR3 nucleotide sequence: TGCGCCAGCACTCCGGCCCAACTGGGTGGGTTTGAGCAGTACTTC. Amino acids: CASTPAQLGGFEQYF.

The chain couples TRBV21-1 to TRBJ1-1; TRBD1, the table's D call, lacks a check against the DNA. TRBV21-1 is given as a pseudogene. The CDR3 has 17 amino acids. CDR3 loop: CASSKGKDRNMNTEAFF. The CDR3 nucleotides read TGTGCCAGCAGCAAAGGGAAGGACAGGAACATGAACACTGAAGCTTTCTTT.

The sample holds a few counts of this clone. This chain links TRBV5-6 with TRBJ2-1, with 10 bases aligning to TRBD1. Trimming removed 5 bases from V and 4 bases from J; junction bases left unmatched: 6. CDR1 SGHDT and CDR2 YYEEEE come from the germline V gene. This CDR3 has 15 residues. DNA for the CDR3: TGTGCCAGCAGTGCCGACAGGGGGCTTTACAATGAGCAGTTCTTC. It yields the protein CASSADRGLYNEQFF.

A few counts support this clone. The chain employs TRBV18 and TRBJ2-7; no clear D. The CDR3 is 15 residues long. V lost 3 bases to trimming and J lost 3 bases, with 15 bases between them. Germline V gene sequence: CDR1 KGHSH, CDR2 LQKENI. CDR3 nucleotides: TGTGCCAGCTCACCCGGCGGAAGTCAAGGCTACGAGCAGTACTTC. This translates into CASSPGGSQGYEQYF.

The gene calls are TRBV28 and TRBJ1-1; no clear D gene. The germline V gene has CDR1 MDHEN and CDR2 SYDVKM. Trimming shortened V by 5 bases and J by 3 bases, and 10 bases separated the two germline ends. This CDR3 is built from 13 residues. The CDR3 bases are TGTGCCAGCAGTCGGAGCCTCCACACTGAAGCTTTCTTT. As protein: CASSRSLHTEAFF.

This clone came up a few times. J is TRBJ2-5 and V is TRBV7-8, with 7 bases matching TRBD2. Germline lookup yields CDR1 SGHVS and CDR2 FQNEAQ. The CDR3 has 15 amino acids. V gave up 5 bases and J gave up 5 bases; unmatched junction bases: 11. The CDR3 here is CASSPSGIFDETQYF. CDR3 bases: TGTGCCAGCAGCCCGAGCGGGATCTTCGATGAGACCCAGTACTTC.